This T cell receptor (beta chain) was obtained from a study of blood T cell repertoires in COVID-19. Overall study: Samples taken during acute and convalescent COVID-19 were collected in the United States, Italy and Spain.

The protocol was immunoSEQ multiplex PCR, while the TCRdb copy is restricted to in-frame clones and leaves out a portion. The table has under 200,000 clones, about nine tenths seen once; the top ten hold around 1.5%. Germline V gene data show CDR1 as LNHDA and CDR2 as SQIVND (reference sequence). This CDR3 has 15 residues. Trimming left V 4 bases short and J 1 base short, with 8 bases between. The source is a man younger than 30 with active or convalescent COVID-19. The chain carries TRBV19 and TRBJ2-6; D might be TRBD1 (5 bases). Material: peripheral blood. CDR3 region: CASSTSGSGANVLTF. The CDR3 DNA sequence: TGTGCCAGTAGTACCTCAGGGTCTGGGGCCAACGTCCTGACTTTC.